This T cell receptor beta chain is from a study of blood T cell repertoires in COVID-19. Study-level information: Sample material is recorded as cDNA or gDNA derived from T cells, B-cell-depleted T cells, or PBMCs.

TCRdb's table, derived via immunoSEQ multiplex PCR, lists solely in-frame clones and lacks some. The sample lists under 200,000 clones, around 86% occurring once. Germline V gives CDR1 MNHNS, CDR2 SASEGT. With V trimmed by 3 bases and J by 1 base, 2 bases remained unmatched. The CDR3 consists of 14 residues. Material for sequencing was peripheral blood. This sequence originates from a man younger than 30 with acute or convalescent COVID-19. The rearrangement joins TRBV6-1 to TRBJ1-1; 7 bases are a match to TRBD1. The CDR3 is CASSEGQSNTEAFF. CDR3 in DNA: TGTGCCAGCAGTGAGGGACAGTCGAACACTGAAGCTTTCTTT.